This TCR beta chain was recovered during a study of blood T cells in healthy people across ages. Looking at the study overall: Template-switching capture recovered about one barcoded beta molecule per two T cells. Points from the study as a whole: Relative to aged donors, long-lived donors carried more naive CD4+ cells and displayed higher diversity.

This CDR3 spans 17 amino acids. Per the germline V gene, CDR1 is MDHEN and CDR2 is SYDVKM. V lost 4 bases and J lost 0, with 18 bases in between. In regard to this clonotype: Its specificity is unknown.

A second about 6 to 12 cycle PCR used barcoded and J-beta primers. Researchers report that a template-switch adaptor with 12 random nucleotides tagged each cDNA molecule. TCRdb independently ran MiXCR on the 5' RACE reads; one entry per CDR3 protein. The sample gives approximately 880,000 distinct CDR3 sequences, roughly 52% of which show up once; roughly 13% is in the top ten. This clonotype originated in a man aged 25-45 years in good health. Sample: blood. The chain links TRBV28 to TRBJ2-5; a weak D match, TRBD1 (6 bases). CDR3 DNA: TGTGCCAGCAGTTCTTTCAGGGGACCGACGTACCAAGAGACCCAGTACTTC. The encoded protein is CASSSFRGPTYQETQYF.